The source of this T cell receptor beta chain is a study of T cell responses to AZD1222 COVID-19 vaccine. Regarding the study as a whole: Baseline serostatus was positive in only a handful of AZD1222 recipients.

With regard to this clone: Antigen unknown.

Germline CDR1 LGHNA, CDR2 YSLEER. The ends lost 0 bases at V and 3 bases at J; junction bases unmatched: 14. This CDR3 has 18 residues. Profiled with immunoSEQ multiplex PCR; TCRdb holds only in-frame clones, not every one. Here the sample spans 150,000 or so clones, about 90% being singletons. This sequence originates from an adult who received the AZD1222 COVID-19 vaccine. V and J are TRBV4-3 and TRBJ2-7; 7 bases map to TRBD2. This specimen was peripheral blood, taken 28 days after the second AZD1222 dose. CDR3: CASSQDLGGGSLYYEQYF. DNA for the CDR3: TGCGCCAGCAGCCAAGATTTGGGGGGAGGGTCCCTCTACTACGAGCAGTACTTC.